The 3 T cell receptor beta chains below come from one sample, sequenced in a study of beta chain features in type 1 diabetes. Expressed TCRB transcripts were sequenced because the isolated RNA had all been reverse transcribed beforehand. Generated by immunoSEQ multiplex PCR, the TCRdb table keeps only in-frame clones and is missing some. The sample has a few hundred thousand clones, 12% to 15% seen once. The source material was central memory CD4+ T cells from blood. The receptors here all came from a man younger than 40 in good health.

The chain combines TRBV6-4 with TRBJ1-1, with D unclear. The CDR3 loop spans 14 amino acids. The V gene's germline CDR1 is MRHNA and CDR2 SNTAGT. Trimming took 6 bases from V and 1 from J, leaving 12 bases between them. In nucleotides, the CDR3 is TGTGCCAGCAGAAATACGGTGAAGAACACTGAAGCTTTCTTT. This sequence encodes CASRNTVKNTEAFF.

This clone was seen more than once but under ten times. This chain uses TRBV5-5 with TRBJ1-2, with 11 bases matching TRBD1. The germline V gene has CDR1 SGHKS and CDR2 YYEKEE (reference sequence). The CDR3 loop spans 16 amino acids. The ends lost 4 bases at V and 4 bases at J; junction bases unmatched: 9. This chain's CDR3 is CASSPDIGQGAYGYTF. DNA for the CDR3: TGTGCCAGCAGCCCCGATATTGGACAGGGGGCCTATGGCTACACCTTC.

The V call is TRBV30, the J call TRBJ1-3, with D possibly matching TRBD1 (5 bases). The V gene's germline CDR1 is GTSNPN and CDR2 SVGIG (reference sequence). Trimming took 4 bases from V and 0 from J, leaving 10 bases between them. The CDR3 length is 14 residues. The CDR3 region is CAWKETVSGNTIYF. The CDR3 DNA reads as TGTGCCTGGAAAGAGACAGTCTCTGGAAACACCATATATTTT.